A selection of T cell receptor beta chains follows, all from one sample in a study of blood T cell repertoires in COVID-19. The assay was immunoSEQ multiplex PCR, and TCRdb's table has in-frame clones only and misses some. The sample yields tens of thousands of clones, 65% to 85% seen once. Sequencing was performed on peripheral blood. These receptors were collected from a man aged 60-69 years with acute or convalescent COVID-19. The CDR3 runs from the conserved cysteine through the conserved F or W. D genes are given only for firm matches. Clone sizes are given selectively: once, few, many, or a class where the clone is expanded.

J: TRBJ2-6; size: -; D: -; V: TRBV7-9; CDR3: CASSLGFRGSGANVLTF; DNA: TGTGCCAGCAGCTTAGGGTTCAGGGGATCTGGGGCCAACGTCCTGACTTTC
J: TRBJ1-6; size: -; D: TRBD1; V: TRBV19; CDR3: CASKISGTESSPLHF; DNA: TGTGCCAGTAAAATTTCCGGGACAGAGTCGTCACCCCTCCACTTT
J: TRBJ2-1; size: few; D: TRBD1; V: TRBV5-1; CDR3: CASSLRGQSYNEQFF; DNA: TGCGCCAGCAGCTTGAGGGGGCAATCCTACAATGAGCAGTTCTTC
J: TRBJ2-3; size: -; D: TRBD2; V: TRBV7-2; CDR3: CASSPSLAADTQYF; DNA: TGTGCCAGCAGCCCATCCCTAGCGGCAGATACGCAGTATTTT
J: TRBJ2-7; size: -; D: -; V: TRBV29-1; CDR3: CSVEPGGGYEQYF; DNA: TGCAGCGTTGAACCGGGGGGCGGATACGAGCAGTACTTC
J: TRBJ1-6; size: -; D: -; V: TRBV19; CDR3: CASRENTSPLHF; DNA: TGTGCCAGTAGAGAAAACACTTCACCCCTCCACTTT
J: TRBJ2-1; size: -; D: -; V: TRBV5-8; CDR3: CASSRGESSYNEQFF; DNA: TGTGCCAGCAGCCGTGGTGAGAGCTCCTACAATGAGCAGTTCTTC
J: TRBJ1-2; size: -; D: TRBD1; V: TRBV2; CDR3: CASRQGPNYGYTF; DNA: TGTGCCAGCAGACAGGGGCCTAACTATGGCTACACCTTC
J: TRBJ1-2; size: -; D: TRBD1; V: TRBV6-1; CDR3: CASSERGRDNYGYTF; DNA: TGTGCCAGCAGTGAAAGGGGGCGAGACAACTATGGCTACACCTTC
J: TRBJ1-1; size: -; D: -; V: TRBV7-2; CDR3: CASSFDPPGSAEAFF; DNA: TGTGCCAGCAGCTTCGATCCTCCGGGTAGCGCTGAAGCTTTCTTT
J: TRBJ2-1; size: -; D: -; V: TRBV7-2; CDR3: CASSLSGGARVNEQFF; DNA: TGTGCCAGCAGCTTATCAGGCGGGGCTCGTGTCAATGAGCAGTTCTTC
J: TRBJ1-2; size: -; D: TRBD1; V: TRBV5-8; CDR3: CASTLGTERFGYTF; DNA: TGTGCCAGCACCCTGGGGACAGAAAGGTTTGGCTACACCTTC
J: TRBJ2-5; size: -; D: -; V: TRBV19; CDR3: CASSIRGKTQYF; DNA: TGTGCCAGTAGTATAAGAGGAAAGACCCAGTACTTC
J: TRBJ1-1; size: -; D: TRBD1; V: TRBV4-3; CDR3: CASSLRDRGRTEAFF; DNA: TGCGCCAGCAGCCTCCGGGACAGGGGGCGAACTGAAGCTTTCTTT
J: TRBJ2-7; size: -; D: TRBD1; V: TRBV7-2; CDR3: CASLDGPGGAYEQYF; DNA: TGTGCCAGCCTGGATGGGCCAGGGGGAGCCTACGAGCAGTACTTC
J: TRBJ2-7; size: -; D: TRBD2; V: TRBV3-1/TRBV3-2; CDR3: CASSRRAGVFYEQYF; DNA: TGTGCCAGCAGCCGAAGAGCGGGGGTGTTCTACGAGCAGTACTTC
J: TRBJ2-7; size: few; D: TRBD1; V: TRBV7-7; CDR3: CASSSGTGAYEQYF; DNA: TGTGCTAGCAGCTCCGGGACAGGGGCGTACGAGCAGTACTTC
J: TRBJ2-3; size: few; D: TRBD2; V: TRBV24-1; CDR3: CATSDSRGGSTDTQYF; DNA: TGTGCCACCAGTGACTCTCGGGGGGGCAGCACAGATACGCAGTATTTT
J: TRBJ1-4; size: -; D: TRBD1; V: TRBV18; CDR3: CASSPIGTVNEKLFF; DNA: TGTGCCAGCTCACCAATCGGGACAGTTAATGAAAAACTGTTTTTT
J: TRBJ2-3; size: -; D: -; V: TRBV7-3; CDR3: CASSLRAPSTGTDTQYF; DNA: TGTGCCAGCAGCTTAAGGGCTCCCTCTACGGGCACAGATACGCAGTATTTT
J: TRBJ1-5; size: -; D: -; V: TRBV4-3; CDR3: CASSLSQRGPQHF; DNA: TGCGCCAGCAGCCTATCTCAGAGAGGCCCCCAGCATTTT
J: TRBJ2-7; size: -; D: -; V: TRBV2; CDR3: CASRAGTQTYEQYF; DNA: TGTGCCAGCAGGGCCGGGACTCAAACCTACGAGCAGTACTTC
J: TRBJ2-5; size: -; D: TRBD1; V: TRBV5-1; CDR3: CASSLGLIQGARETQYF; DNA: TGCGCCAGCAGCTTGGGGCTTATCCAGGGGGCGCGTGAGACCCAGTACTTC
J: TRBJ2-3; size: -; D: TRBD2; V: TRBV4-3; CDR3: CASSLSGGGTDTQYF; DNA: TGCGCCAGCAGCCTTAGCGGGGGAGGCACAGATACGCAGTATTTT
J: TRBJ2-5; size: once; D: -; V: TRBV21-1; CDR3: CASSKTGGIQETQYF; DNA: TGTGCCAGCAGCAAAACTGGCGGTATCCAAGAGACCCAGTACTTC
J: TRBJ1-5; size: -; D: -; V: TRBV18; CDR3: CASSTGGQAYSNQPQHF; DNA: TGTGCCAGCTCAACTGGCGGACAAGCTTATAGCAATCAGCCCCAGCATTTT
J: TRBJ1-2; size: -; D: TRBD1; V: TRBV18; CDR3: CASSVDRAYYGYTF; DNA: TGTGCCAGCTCAGTGGACAGGGCTTACTATGGCTACACCTTC
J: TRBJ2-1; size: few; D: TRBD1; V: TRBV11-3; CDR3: CASSLGPGQGSLSSYNEQFF; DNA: TGTGCCAGCAGCTTGGGCCCGGGACAGGGGTCCTTGAGCTCCTACAATGAGCAGTTCTTC
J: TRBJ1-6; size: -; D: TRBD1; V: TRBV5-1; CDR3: CASSRDREYSPLHF; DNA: TGCGCCAGCAGCCGGGACAGGGAGTATTCACCCCTCCACTTT
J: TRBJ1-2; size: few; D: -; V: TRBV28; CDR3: CASRPQGNYGYTF; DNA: TGTGCCAGCAGACCGCAGGGTAACTATGGCTACACCTTC
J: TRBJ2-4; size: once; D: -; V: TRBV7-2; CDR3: CASSFGMNRAAKNIQYF; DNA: TGTGCCAGCAGCTTTGGAATGAACAGGGCAGCCAAAAACATTCAGTACTTC
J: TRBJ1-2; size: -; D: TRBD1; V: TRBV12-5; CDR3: CASGLVNGGQGAGYTF; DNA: TGTGCTAGTGGTTTGGTAAATGGGGGACAGGGGGCCGGCTACACCTTC
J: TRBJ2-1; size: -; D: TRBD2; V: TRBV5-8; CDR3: CASSLTRLAGGYHNEQFF; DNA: TGTGCCAGCAGCTTGACCAGACTAGCGGGGGGCTACCACAATGAGCAGTTCTTC
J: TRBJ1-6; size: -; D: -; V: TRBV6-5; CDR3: CASRPLDSPFPLHF; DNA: TGTGCCAGCAGGCCCCTGGACAGCCCTTTCCCCCTCCACTTT
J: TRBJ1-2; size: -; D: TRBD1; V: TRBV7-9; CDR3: CASSFGQGMNGYTF; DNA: TGTGCCAGCAGTTTTGGACAGGGGATGAATGGCTACACCTTC
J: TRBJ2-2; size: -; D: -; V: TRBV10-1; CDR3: CASSRDLTGELFF; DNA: TGCGCCAGTAGCAGGGACTTAACCGGGGAGCTGTTTTTT
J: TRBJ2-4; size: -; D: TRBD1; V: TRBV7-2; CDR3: CASSLAGTEKNIQYF; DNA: TGTGCCAGCAGCTTAGCGGGGACAGAGAAAAACATTCAGTACTTC
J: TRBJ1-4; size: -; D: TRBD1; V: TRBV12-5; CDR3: CASGLKQGSNEKLFF; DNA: TGTGCTAGTGGTCTAAAACAGGGGTCTAATGAAAAACTGTTTTTT
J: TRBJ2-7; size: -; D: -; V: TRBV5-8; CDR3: CASSRTASPSYEQYF; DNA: TGTGCCAGCAGCAGAACAGCCTCACCCTCCTACGAGCAGTACTTC
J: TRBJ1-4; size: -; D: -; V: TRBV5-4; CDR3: CASSLAAGLTNEKLFF; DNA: TGTGCCAGCAGCTTGGCGGCAGGGCTAACTAATGAAAAACTGTTTTTT
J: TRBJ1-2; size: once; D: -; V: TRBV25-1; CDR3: CASSDAPWAGVGYTF; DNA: TGTGCCAGCAGTGATGCCCCCTGGGCAGGGGTTGGCTACACCTTC
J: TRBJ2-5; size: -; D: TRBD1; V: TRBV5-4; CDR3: CASSLQGFAKETQYF; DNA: TGTGCCAGCAGCTTACAGGGGTTCGCGAAAGAGACCCAGTACTTC
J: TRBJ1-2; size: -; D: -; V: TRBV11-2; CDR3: CASSLRREGYGGYTF; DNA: TGTGCCAGCAGCTTAAGGCGGGAGGGGTACGGTGGCTACACCTTC
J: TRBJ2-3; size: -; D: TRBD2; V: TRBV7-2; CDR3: CASSFSGGPRPTDTQYF; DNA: TGTGCCAGCAGCTTCAGCGGGGGGCCCCGTCCCACAGATACGCAGTATTTT
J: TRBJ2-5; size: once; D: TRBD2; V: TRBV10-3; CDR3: CAISDGLAGGLETQYF; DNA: TGTGCCATCAGCGACGGACTAGCGGGGGGGCTGGAGACCCAGTACTTC
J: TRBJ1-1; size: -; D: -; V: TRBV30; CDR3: CAWRAGGFSNTEAFF; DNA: TGTGCCTGGAGGGCCGGCGGATTTTCGAACACTGAAGCTTTCTTT
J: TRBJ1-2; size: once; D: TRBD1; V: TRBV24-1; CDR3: CATSAGTGQFYGYTF; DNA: TGTGCCACCAGTGCTGGGACAGGGCAATTCTATGGCTACACCTTC
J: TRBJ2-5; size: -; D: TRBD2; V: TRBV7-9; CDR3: CASSLGGKETQYF; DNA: TGTGCCAGCAGCTTGGGAGGGAAAGAGACCCAGTACTTC
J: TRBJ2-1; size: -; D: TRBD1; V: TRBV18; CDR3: CASSPQGALNNEQFF; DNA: TGTGCCAGCTCACCACAGGGGGCTTTAAACAATGAGCAGTTCTTC
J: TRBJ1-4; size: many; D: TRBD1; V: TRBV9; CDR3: CASSGPGGEKLFF; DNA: TGTGCCAGCAGCGGACCAGGGGGGGAAAAACTGTTTTTT
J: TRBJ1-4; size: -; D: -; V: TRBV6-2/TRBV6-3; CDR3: CASSFQSGMPFF; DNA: TGTGCCAGCAGTTTTCAATCAGGGATGCCGTTTTTT
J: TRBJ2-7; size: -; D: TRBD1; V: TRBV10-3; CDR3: CAISDPDRGHEQYF; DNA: TGTGCCATCAGTGATCCAGACAGGGGCCACGAGCAGTACTTC
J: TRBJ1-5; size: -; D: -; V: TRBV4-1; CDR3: CASSHADRQDHQPQHF; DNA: TGCGCCAGCAGCCACGCGGACAGACAGGACCATCAGCCCCAGCATTTT
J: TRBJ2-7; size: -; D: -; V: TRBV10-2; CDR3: CASSGLRSSYEQYF; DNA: TGCGCCAGCAGTGGGCTGCGGAGCTCCTACGAGCAGTACTTC
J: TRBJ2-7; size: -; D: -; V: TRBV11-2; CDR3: CASSFPPVYEQYF; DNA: TGTGCCAGCAGCTTCCCGCCAGTCTACGAGCAGTACTTC
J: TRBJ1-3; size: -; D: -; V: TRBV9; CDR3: CASSLTGSRSGNTIYF; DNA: TGTGCCAGCAGCCTAACAGGTAGCCGCTCTGGAAACACCATATATTTT
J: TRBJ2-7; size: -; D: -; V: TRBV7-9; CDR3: CASSLSTGSHEQYF; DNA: TGTGCCAGCAGCTTATCCACAGGGTCCCACGAGCAGTACTTC
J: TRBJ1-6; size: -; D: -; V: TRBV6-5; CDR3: CASSYSSRHRESPLHF; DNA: TGTGCCAGCAGTTACTCTTCCCGCCACAGGGAATCACCCCTCCACTTT
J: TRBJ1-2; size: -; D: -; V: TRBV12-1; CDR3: CASSPKRTVLSGYTF; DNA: TGTGCCAGCAGCCCAAAACGGACAGTTTTGAGCGGCTACACCTTC
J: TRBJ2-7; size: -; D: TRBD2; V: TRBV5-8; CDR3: CASSLEGLGIAYEQYF; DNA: TGTGCCAGCAGCTTGGAGGGACTAGGTATTGCCTACGAGCAGTACTTC